One and the same sample provided the 7 T cell receptor beta chains below, sequenced in a study of PD-L1 blockade in urothelial cancer. Sequencing was performed with immunoSEQ multiplex PCR; in TCRdb, only in-frame clones are kept and a portion is missing. The table records some 40,000 clones, around 90% of them present only once. The sequencing used PBMCs, collected around atezolizumab (anti-PD-L1) treatment. The receptors were sampled from a man between 65 and 80 years old with urothelial cancer.

The rearrangement links TRBV10-3 to TRBJ1-5; no reliable D call. V was trimmed by 4 bases and J by 4 bases, leaving 11 bases between them. CDR1 and CDR2 from the germline V gene are ENHRY and SYGVKD. This CDR3 comprises 14 residues. The CDR3: CAISGEETNQPQHF. In nucleotides, the CDR3 is TGTGCCATCAGTGGGGAGGAGACAAATCAGCCCCAGCATTTT.

This clone has more than one count but fewer than ten. The gene calls are TRBV25-1 and TRBJ1-2; no firm D call. The V and J ends lost 1 base and 8 bases respectively, with 8 bases between them. This CDR3 comprises 12 residues. Germline assignment: CDR1 MGHDK and CDR2 SYGVNS. The CDR3 here is CASSESTEGYTF. As DNA, the CDR3 is TGTGCCAGCAGTGAATCTACTGAGGGCTACACCTTC.

This clone was seen a few times. The J gene is TRBJ2-2, the V gene TRBV6-5; 8 bases fit TRBD2. The CDR3 runs 16 residues. The ends lost 4 bases at V and 4 bases at J; junction bases unmatched: 8. The V gene's germline CDR1 is MNHEY and CDR2 SVGAGI. DNA for the CDR3: TGTGCCAGCAGTTCGCCGGGAGGGAGCGGCACCGGGGAGCTGTTTTTT. Residues: CASSSPGGSGTGELFF.

CDR3 region: CASSSPGTGYNEQFF. The CDR3 coding sequence is TGTGCCAGCAGCTCTCCTGGGACAGGCTACAATGAGCAGTTCTTC. The chain has TRBV5-5 and TRBJ2-1; 8 nucleotides match TRBD1. CDR1 and CDR2 (germline): SGHKS, YYEKEE (reference sequence). The V segment lost 3 bases and the J segment 3 bases; nucleotides outside the gene matches: 5. The CDR3 sequence is 15 residues long.

The rearrangement links TRBV5-8 to TRBJ2-1, with D unresolved. The CDR3 consists of 13 residues. Germline V gene lookup returns CDR1 SGHTS and CDR2 YDEGEE. V gave up 2 bases and J gave up 5 bases, with 8 bases separating them. The CDR3 loop reads CASSLDQNNEQFF. The DNA of the CDR3 is TGTGCCAGCAGCTTAGATCAGAACAATGAGCAGTTCTTC.

V gene TRBV7-9 combines with J gene TRBJ2-3; D might be TRBD2 (6 bases). The CDR3 extends over 14 amino acids. Trimming shortened V by 3 bases and J by 4 bases, and 11 bases separated the two germline ends. CDR1 SEHNR and CDR2 FQNEAQ come from the germline V gene (reference sequence). The CDR3 is CASSFRDFSDTQYF. The CDR3 DNA follows: TGTGCCAGCAGCTTTAGGGACTTTTCAGATACGCAGTATTTT.

The chain links TRBV5-5 to TRBJ2-3, with 8 bases matching TRBD2. There are 18 residues in the CDR3. V was pared by 0 bases and J by 1 base, with 10 bases of the junction left unmatched. Germline CDR1 is SGHKS and CDR2 is YYEKEE (reference sequence). The CDR3 region has the DNA TGTGCCAGCAGCTTGGAGCTAGCGGGTGTCAGAGGCACAGATACGCAGTATTTT. Translating gives CASSLELAGVRGTDTQYF.